Below, one T cell receptor (beta chain) is given with its context. Antigen specificity is unknown. CDR1 is GTSNPN, CDR2 SVGIG, per germline (reference sequence). The CDR3 is 13 amino acids. The V gene lost 4 bases and the J gene lost 2 bases, with 11 bases spanning the gap. The sample belongs to a study of cytomegalovirus exposure and HLA in healthy donors. Study as a whole: It was reported in a later analysis that the same platform had been used for the 120 validation repertoires as for the 550 to 700 first-cohort repertoires. Study-wide points: Cytomegalovirus association was assigned to about 150 TCR beta chains. Reports indicated that the classifier achieved high specificity and sensitivity in diagnosing cytomegalovirus status. In a later analysis, first-cohort TCR clusters were found to tend to co-occur in the roughly 120 validation repertoires.

The repertoire was sequenced with immunoSEQ multiplex PCR; TCRdb's copy has only in-frame clones and lacks some. The table includes 200,000 to 250,000 clones, approximately 80% detected once. Sequences were obtained from PBMCs. This receptor was taken from a woman aged 25 to 39 in good health and CMV-seropositive. J is TRBJ2-5 and V is TRBV30; TRBD2 might be the D (6 bases). This CDR3 is CAWMGLLQETQYF. The CDR3 region has the DNA TGTGCCTGGATGGGACTCCTACAAGAGACCCAGTACTTC.